The 2 T cell receptor beta chains below come from one sample, sequenced in a study of T cells in Graves' hyperthyroidism and ophthalmopathy. Amplified regions were TCR beta CDR3 sequences from RNA transcripts. The TCR CDR3 first-round RT-PCR relied on the HTBI primer set. TCRdb used MiXCR to reprocess the multiplex PCR reads, holding one entry per CDR3 protein. Of 500,000 or so distinct CDR3 sequences in the sample, 15% to 20% were seen once. What was sequenced was blood. The source is a woman aged 25 to 39 with Graves' ophthalmopathy.

This clonotype was observed a few times. V usage is TRBV11-2 and J usage is TRBJ2-1, with D uncertain. The V end was cut by 0 bases, the J end by 0 bases, with 12 bases between. Germline-derived CDR1 and CDR2 are SGHAT and FQNNGV. This CDR3 has 17 residues. The CDR3 sequence: CASSLELARSSYNEQFF. CDR3 coding DNA: TGTGCCAGCAGCTTAGAGTTGGCACGGAGCTCCTACAATGAGCAGTTCTTC.

This clonotype showed up just a few times. The J gene is TRBJ2-5, the V gene TRBV6-9, with a weak D call TRBD2 (7 bases). Deletions cut 4 bases from V and 1 base from J, with 19 bases between. This CDR3 spans 17 amino acids. The V gene's germline CDR1 is MNHGY and CDR2 SVAAGI. The CDR3 reads CASSFRQDRGAQETQYF. The CDR3 DNA is TGTGCCAGCAGTTTCAGACAGGATCGGGGGGCCCAAGAGACCCAGTACTTC.